This paragraph reports one TCR beta chain. Its antigen is as yet unknown. MiXCR, run by TCRdb on the 5' RACE reads, gives a single entry per CDR3 protein. The sample records more than 1.5 million distinct CDR3 sequences, under 35% being singletons. The CDR3 totals 15 residues. Per the germline V gene, CDR1 is MNHNS and CDR2 is SASEGT. V gave up 2 bases and J gave up 7 bases; unmatched junction bases: 7. The data stem from a study of identical twins. Study results and caveats: Carriage of fewer insertions was seen in abundant cord blood beta clonotypes, whereas memory repertoires showed none. Excess twin sharing in beta out-of-frame sequences was weaker. In drawing conclusions, the study used cross-sectional statistical analysis and did not follow the same donors. Twin-shared out-of-frame alpha sequences were enriched for low generation probability.

Sequences were obtained from cord blood. This rearrangement joins TRBV6-1 to TRBJ2-1; TRBD2 agrees at 8 bases. This receptor was identified in a newborn girl in good health. The CDR3 sequence is CASSELGLGVNEQFF. In DNA, the CDR3 is TGTGCCAGCAGTGAATTGGGACTAGGGGTAAATGAGCAGTTCTTC.